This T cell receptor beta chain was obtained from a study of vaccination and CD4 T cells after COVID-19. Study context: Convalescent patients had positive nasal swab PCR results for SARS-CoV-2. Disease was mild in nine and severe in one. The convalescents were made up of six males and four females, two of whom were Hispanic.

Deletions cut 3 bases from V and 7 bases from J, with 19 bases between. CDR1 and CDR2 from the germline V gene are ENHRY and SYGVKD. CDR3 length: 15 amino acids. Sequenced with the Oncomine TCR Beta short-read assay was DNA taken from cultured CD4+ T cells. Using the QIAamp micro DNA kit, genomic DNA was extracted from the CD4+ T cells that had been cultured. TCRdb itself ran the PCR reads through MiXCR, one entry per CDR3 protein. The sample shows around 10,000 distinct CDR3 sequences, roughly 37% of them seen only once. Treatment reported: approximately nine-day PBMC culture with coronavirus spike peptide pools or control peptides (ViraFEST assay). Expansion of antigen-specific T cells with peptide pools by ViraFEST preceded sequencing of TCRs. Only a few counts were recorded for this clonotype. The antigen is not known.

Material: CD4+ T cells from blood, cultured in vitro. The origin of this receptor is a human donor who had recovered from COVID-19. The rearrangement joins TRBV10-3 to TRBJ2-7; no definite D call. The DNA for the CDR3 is TGTGCCATCAGTGATTCACGCAGAGGTCCGGGTGAGCAGTACTTC. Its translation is CAISDSRRGPGEQYF.